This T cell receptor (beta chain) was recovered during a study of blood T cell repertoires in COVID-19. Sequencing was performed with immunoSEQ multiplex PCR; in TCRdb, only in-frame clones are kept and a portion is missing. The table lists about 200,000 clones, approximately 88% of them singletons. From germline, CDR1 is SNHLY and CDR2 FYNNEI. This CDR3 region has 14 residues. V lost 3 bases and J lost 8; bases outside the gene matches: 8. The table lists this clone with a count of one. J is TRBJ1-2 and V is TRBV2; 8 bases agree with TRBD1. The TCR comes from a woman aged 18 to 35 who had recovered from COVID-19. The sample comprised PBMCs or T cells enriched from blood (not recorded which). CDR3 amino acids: CASSEWQGAKGYTF. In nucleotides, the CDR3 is TGTGCCAGCAGTGAGTGGCAGGGGGCGAAGGGCTACACCTTC.